The 8 T cell receptor beta chains listed next were all sequenced from one sample in a study of cytomegalovirus exposure and HLA in healthy donors. PCR was performed using 60 Vbeta and 13 Jbeta primers. Sequencing used immunoSEQ multiplex PCR; TCRdb keeps in-frame clones, though not all of them. The profile covers 160,000 or so clones, with 78% appearing a single time and approximately 1.5% taken by the ten largest. The specimen was PBMCs. The receptors shown here come from a male donor in good health and CMV-seronegative.

This chain uses TRBV27 with TRBJ1-6, with D perhaps matching TRBD1 (5 bases). The length of the CDR3 is 18 residues. V shed 4 bases and J shed 0 bases, with 16 bases lying between them. Germline lookup yields CDR1 MNHEY and CDR2 SMNVEV (reference sequence). The CDR3 DNA sequence: TGTGCCAGCAGTTCCAGGGCCCAATATAGCTCCTATAATTCACCCCTCCACTTT. Its protein is CASSSRAQYSSYNSPLHF.

This clone has just a few counts. The chain recombines TRBV10-2 with TRBJ2-7; D gene unclear. From germline, CDR1 is WSHSY and CDR2 SAAADI. The CDR3 extends over 12 amino acids. Between the trimmed V and J ends, which lost 10 bases and 0 bases, there was a span of 10 bases. DNA of the CDR3: TGCGCCACCGAACAGCTCTCCTACGAGCAGTACTTC. The encoded protein is CATEQLSYEQYF.

The chain has TRBV6-5 and TRBJ1-6; TRBD1 matches 9 bases. Germline values: CDR1 MNHEY, CDR2 SVGAGI. The CDR3 is 14 amino acids. V dropped 6 bases and J dropped 8; count of bases not matched to a gene: 5. CDR3 sequence reads: CASRLGQGYSPLHF. In nucleotides, the CDR3 is TGTGCCAGCAGGCTAGGACAGGGGTATTCACCCCTCCACTTT.

The chain carries TRBV5-1 and TRBJ2-5; unclear D gene. The last part of the DNA fits TRBJ2-7 better; the J call may be wrong. The CDR3 covers 14 residues. CDR1 and CDR2 (germline): SGHRS, YFSETQ. The CDR3 region is CASSLVADSYEQYF. Here the CDR3 DNA reads TGCGCCAGCAGCTTGGTGGCGGACTCCTACGAGCAGTACTTC.

This clone was recorded once. The V and J genes are TRBV7-9 and TRBJ2-1; 15 bases fit TRBD2. V shed 4 bases, J shed 7 bases, and the junction held 8 bases outside the gene matches. The CDR3 loop spans 17 amino acids. Germline V lookup: CDR1 SEHNR, CDR2 FQNEAQ (reference sequence). The CDR3 is CASSWRTSGGAGNEQFF. The CDR3 nucleotides are TGTGCCAGCAGCTGGCGGACTAGCGGGGGGGCAGGGAATGAGCAGTTCTTC.

The rearrangement links TRBV6-5 to TRBJ1-5, with D maybe TRBD1 (6 bases). The germline CDR1 and CDR2 sequences are MNHEY and SVGAGI. The CDR3 is 12 residues long. The V gene lost 5 bases and the J gene lost 4 bases, with 6 bases spanning the gap. The CDR3 bases are TGTGCCAGCAGTAGGGGGAATCAGCCCCAGCATTTT. This codes for CASSRGNQPQHF.

This clone was seen a handful of times. The V and J genes are TRBV11-2 and TRBJ2-3; a weak D match, TRBD1 (6 bases). The CDR3 spans 15 residues. Trimming cost V 5 bases and J 3 bases, with 15 bases left between them. The V gene's germline CDR1 is SGHAT and CDR2 FQNNGV. CDR3 nucleotides: TGTGCCAGCAGCCCGAACAGGGTAGGGACAGATACGCAGTATTTT. This gives the protein CASSPNRVGTDTQYF.

The J gene is TRBJ1-5, the V gene TRBV6-5; tentatively, D is TRBD1 (6 bases). Trimming pared 6 bases from V and 4 bases from J, leaving 10 bases between. The CDR3 has 13 amino acids. Germline-derived CDR1 and CDR2 are MNHEY and SVGAGI. CDR3 loop: CASSPQGNQPQHF. Here the CDR3 DNA reads TGTGCCAGCAGCCCACAGGGTAATCAGCCCCAGCATTTT.